The 7 T cell receptor beta chains listed next were all sequenced from one sample in a study of blood T cell repertoires in COVID-19. TCRdb's copy holds only in-frame clones and misses some; the assay was immunoSEQ multiplex PCR. The sample has roughly 120,000 clones, over 70% seen once. Sequenced input: peripheral blood. Receptor source: a man aged 45-65 years with acute or convalescent COVID-19.

In this sample, this clone turned up once. V and J are TRBV2 and TRBJ1-5, with D unclear. The CDR3 consists of 14 residues. Trimming left V 3 bases short and J 7 bases short, with 13 bases between. The germline V gene encodes CDR1 SNHLY and CDR2 FYNNEI. Here the CDR3 reads CASSDLSYQQPQHF. In DNA, the CDR3 is TGTGCCAGCAGTGACTTATCTTACCAGCAGCCCCAGCATTTT.

The chain carries TRBV6-2 or TRBV6-3 and TRBJ2-1; D is perhaps TRBD1 (6 bases). The germline V gene has CDR1 MNHEY and CDR2 SVGEGT. The CDR3 is made up of 15 amino acids. Trimming shortened V by 3 bases and J by 8 bases, and 17 bases separated the two germline ends. CDR3 in amino acids: CASSYEGLRTDEQFF. In DNA form, the CDR3 reads TGTGCCAGCAGTTATGAGGGATTGCGGACAGATGAGCAGTTCTTC.

This chain uses TRBV28 with TRBJ2-7; TRBD1 matches 10 bases. Germline loops: CDR1 MDHEN, CDR2 SYDVKM. The V and J ends lost 5 bases and 5 bases, in that order; junction bases with no gene match: 6. This CDR3 has 14 amino acids. The CDR3 reads CASSIPGTGDEQYF. In DNA, the CDR3 is TGTGCCAGCAGTATTCCCGGGACAGGGGACGAGCAGTACTTC. Together with reference TRBV28 and TRBJ2-7, the CDR3 gives the full variable domain: DVKVTQSSRYLVKRTGEKVFLECVQDMDHENMFWYRQDPGLGLRLIYFSYDVKMKEKGDIPEGYSVSREKKERFSLILESASTNQTSMYLCASSIPGTGDEQYFGPGTRLTVT.

The CDR3 DNA sequence: TGTGCCAGCAGCACCCTTGTCGGGACATCAATCCTCTGCTCTGGAAACACCATATATTTT. Amino acid sequence: CASSTLVGTSILCSGNTIYF. This chain joins TRBV7-9 and TRBJ1-3, with TRBD1 as a possible D gene (6 bases). V lost 5 bases and J 0 bases, leaving 26 bases between the germline ends. Germline-derived CDR1 and CDR2 are SEHNR and FQNEAQ (reference sequence). The CDR3 spans 20 residues.

J is TRBJ1-4 and V is TRBV19; 7 bases map to TRBD1. Germline lookup yields CDR1 LNHDA and CDR2 SQIVND (reference sequence). The V gene end was trimmed by 7 bases and the J gene end by 2 bases; junction bases not matched to a gene: 7. This CDR3 is built from 15 residues. CDR3 amino acids: CASTRQGATNEKLFF. In DNA form, the CDR3 reads TGTGCCAGTACGCGACAGGGAGCGACTAATGAAAAACTGTTTTTT.

The V and J genes are TRBV5-4 and TRBJ2-5; D remains unclear. The V end lost 0 bases, the J end lost 2 bases, and 5 bases lay between the germline ends. Germline V gene lookup returns CDR1 SGHNT and CDR2 YYREEE (reference sequence). The CDR3 consists of 13 residues. CDR3 region: CASSLGRQETQYF. The CDR3, as DNA: TGTGCCAGCAGCTTGGGCAGACAAGAGACCCAGTACTTC.

This chain links TRBV5-4 with TRBJ1-2; D ambiguous. Trimming removed 5 bases from V and 4 bases from J, with 15 bases in between. CDR1 and CDR2 (germline): SGHNT, YYREEE (reference sequence). This CDR3 has 14 amino acids. The chain's CDR3 is CASSPERLPYGYTF. The CDR3 DNA reads as TGTGCCAGCAGTCCGGAGCGGCTACCCTATGGCTACACCTTC.